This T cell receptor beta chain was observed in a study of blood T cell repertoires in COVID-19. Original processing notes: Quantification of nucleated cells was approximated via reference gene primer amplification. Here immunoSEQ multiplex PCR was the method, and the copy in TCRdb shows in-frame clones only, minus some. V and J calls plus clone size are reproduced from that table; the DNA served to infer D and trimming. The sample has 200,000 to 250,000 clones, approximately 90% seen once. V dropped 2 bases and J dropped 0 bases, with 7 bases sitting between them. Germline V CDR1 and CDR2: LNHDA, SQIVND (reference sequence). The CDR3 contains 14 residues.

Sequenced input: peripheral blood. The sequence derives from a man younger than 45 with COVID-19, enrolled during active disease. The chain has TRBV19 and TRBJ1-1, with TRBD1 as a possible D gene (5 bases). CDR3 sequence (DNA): TGTGCCAGTAGTATAACAGGAATGAACACTGAAGCTTTCTTT. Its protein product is CASSITGMNTEAFF.